This passage covers 20 T cell receptor beta chains from one sample sequenced in a study of CD8+CD57+ T cells in acquired aplastic anemia. Genomic DNA, serving as template, underwent TCR beta VDJ and CDR3 profiling. TCRdb re-analysed the reads in MiXCR, keeping a single row per CDR3 protein. The data contain fewer than 250,000 distinct CDR3 sequences, approximately 50% of them singletons. CD8+CD57+ cell expansion had been shown by flow cytometry in patients chosen for sequencing. Input material: sorted CD4+, CD8+, or CD8+CD57+ T cells (not recorded which) from PBMCs. The origin of the receptors is a human donor with aplastic anemia.

The chain recombines TRBV20-1 with TRBJ2-7; D uncertain. V lost 5 bases and J 4 bases, leaving 9 bases between the germline ends. This CDR3 has 11 amino acids. Per germline, CDR1 DFQATT and CDR2 SNEGSKA (reference sequence). The CDR3 is CSAPAGYEQYF. The CDR3 DNA follows: TGCAGTGCTCCAGCTGGTTACGAGCAGTACTTC.

This clonotype has ten or more counts. This chain uses TRBV5-1 with TRBJ1-1; D is uncertain. The CDR3 runs 14 residues. Per germline, CDR1 SGHRS and CDR2 YFSETQ. The germline V and J ends were trimmed by 8 bases and 0 bases, with 14 bases remaining between them. CDR3 DNA sequence: TGCGCCAGTTTTCCTAACCCTTTGAACACTGAAGCTTTCTTT. It yields the protein CASFPNPLNTEAFF.

The chain combines TRBV5-4 with TRBJ2-7; 7 nucleotides match TRBD1. CDR1 is SGHNT and CDR2 is YYREEE in the germline V gene (reference sequence). V trimming: 8 bases; J trimming: 2 bases; junction bases outside the gene matches: 1. The CDR3 extends over 11 amino acids. CDR3 nucleotides: TGTGCCAGTCAGGGGGCCTACGAGCAGTACTTC. It specifies CASQGAYEQYF.

This clonotype was seen repeatedly, ten times or more. The chain couples TRBV3-1 to TRBJ2-5, with 7 bases lining up with TRBD1. CDR3 size: 14 residues. From germline, CDR1 is LGHDT and CDR2 YNNKEL (reference sequence). Trimming at V came to 4 bases and at J to 1 base, leaving 3 bases not matched to a gene. CDR3 bases: TGTGCCAGCAGCCTAGGGGACAGCCAAGAGACCCAGTACTTC. It specifies CASSLGDSQETQYF.

The genes are TRBV19 and TRBJ1-5; D not certain. The V gene lost 0 bases and the J gene lost 0 bases, with 6 bases spanning the gap. Per germline, CDR1 LNHDA and CDR2 SQIVND (reference sequence). The CDR3 sequence is 15 residues long. CDR3 sequence: CASSIELNSNQPQHF. As DNA, the CDR3 is TGTGCCAGTAGTATAGAACTGAATAGCAATCAGCCCCAGCATTTT. Together with reference TRBV19 and TRBJ1-5, the CDR3 gives the full variable domain: DGGITQSPKYLFRKEGQNVTLSCEQNLNHDAMYWYRQDPGQGLRLIYYSQIVNDFQKGDIAEGYSVSREKKESFPLTVTSAQKNPTAFYLCASSIELNSNQPQHFGDGTRLSIL.

Comments on this clonotype: Given a much more abundant clone one base away, this may be a read error. Since the CDR3 does not end with the conserved phenylalanine or tryptophan, this likely comes from a read error. In DNA, the CDR3 is TGTGCCAGCAGTGTTGATTGGGGTTATCGCAATCAGCCCCAGCATTCT. The encoded protein is CASSVDWGYRNQPQHS. The J gene is TRBJ1-5, the V gene TRBV6-1; D unclear. V was cut by 4 bases and J by 2 bases, with 15 bases left in between. Germline CDR1 and CDR2: MNHNS and SASEGT. CDR3 size: 16 residues.

This rearrangement joins TRBV7-9 to TRBJ1-2; D is possibly TRBD1 (6 bases). Per germline, CDR1 SEHNR and CDR2 FQNEAQ (reference sequence). The CDR3 totals 13 residues. V lost 1 base, J lost 10 bases, and 13 bases lay in between. The CDR3 DNA reads as TGTGCCAGCAGCTTAGAAGTTGGACAGCCCTACACCTTC. As protein: CASSLEVGQPYTF.

This clonotype came up a few times. The chain uses TRBV6-2 or TRBV6-3 and TRBJ2-3, with D perhaps matching TRBD2 (5 bases). Germline CDR1 and CDR2: MNHEY and SVGEGT. This CDR3 spans 16 amino acids. Trimming took off 6 bases at V and 3 bases at J, with 19 bases between the two ends. DNA for the CDR3: TGTGCCAGCAGACAAGAGGAGGAACCAATTACAGATACGCAGTATTTT. Translated, it gives CASRQEEEPITDTQYF.

This clonotype was seen ten or more times. The gene calls are TRBV28 and TRBJ2-7; a possible D gene is TRBD2 (6 bases). CDR3 length: 14 amino acids. The germline V and J ends were trimmed by 7 bases and 0 bases, with 13 bases remaining between them. Looked up from germline, CDR1 is MDHEN and CDR2 is SYDVKM. This CDR3 is CASTPPGSSYEQYF. CDR3 nucleotide sequence: TGTGCCAGCACCCCTCCCGGGAGCTCCTACGAGCAGTACTTC.

The rearrangement joins TRBV29-1 to TRBJ1-1; the D gene is possibly TRBD1 (5 bases). With 7 bases removed from V and 2 bases from J, the gap between germline ends came to 8 bases. This CDR3 comprises 11 residues. CDR1 SQVTM and CDR2 ANQGSEA come from the germline V gene. Written as DNA, the CDR3 is TGCAGCGAGCAGGGTAACACTGAAGCTTTCTTT. Translation gives CSEQGNTEAFF.

The genes are TRBV20-1 and TRBJ2-5, with TRBD1 matching 8 bases. The J segment lost 1 base and the V segment lost 5 bases, leaving 6 bases of the junction unmatched. CDR1 DFQATT and CDR2 SNEGSKA come from the germline V gene (reference sequence). This CDR3 has 14 amino acids. Here the CDR3 DNA reads TGCAGTGCTTCGGGGACAGGTCTCCAAGAGACCCAGTACTTC. Translated, it gives CSASGTGLQETQYF.

V gene TRBV11-2 combines with J gene TRBJ2-1; 8 bases agree with TRBD2. V shed 8 bases and J 2 bases; nucleotides not matched to a gene: 8. This CDR3 region has 15 residues. CDR1 and CDR2 (germline): SGHAT, FQNNGV. The CDR3 nucleotides are TGTGCCAGCCGACCTAGCGGGTTCCCCTACAATGAGCAGTTCTTC. Encoded protein: CASRPSGFPYNEQFF.

At least ten counts were recorded for this clonotype. The chain's CDR3 is CSAKDYVNEQFF. CDR3 DNA sequence: TGCAGTGCTAAGGACTATGTCAATGAGCAGTTCTTC. The rearrangement joins TRBV20-1 to TRBJ2-1; the D gene is possibly TRBD2 (6 bases). CDR1 and CDR2 (germline): DFQATT, SNEGSKA (reference sequence). The V end lost 4 bases, the J end lost 6 bases, and 10 bases lay between the germline ends. CDR3 length: 12 residues.

This chain uses TRBV24-1 with TRBJ2-3, with 8 nucleotides matching TRBD1. CDR1 and CDR2 from the germline V gene are KGHDR and SFDVKD. The CDR3 loop spans 14 amino acids. The V segment lost 5 bases and the J segment 5 bases; nucleotides outside the gene matches: 5. In DNA form, the CDR3 reads TGTGCCACCAGTGCGGCAGGGGGCCAAGATACGCAGTATTTT. Translated: CATSAAGGQDTQYF.

V is TRBV2 and J is TRBJ1-4; the D is unclear. CDR3 length: 13 residues. V shed 3 bases and J shed 1 base, with 3 bases lying between them. Germline-derived CDR1 and CDR2 are SNHLY and FYNNEI. The chain's CDR3 is CASSDLTNEKLFF. CDR3 in DNA: TGTGCCAGCAGTGATTTAACTAATGAAAAACTGTTTTTT.

This clonotype was detected many times. V is TRBV19 and J is TRBJ2-7, with unresolved D. Germline-derived CDR1 and CDR2 are LNHDA and SQIVND (reference sequence). With 6 bases removed from V and 8 bases from J, the gap between germline ends came to 14 bases. The CDR3 runs 12 residues. In DNA form, the CDR3 reads TGTGCCAGTAGCTATCATCTTGGACAGCAGTACTTC. This translates into CASSYHLGQQYF. The full variable domain, completed using reference TRBV19 and TRBJ2-7, is DGGITQSPKYLFRKEGQNVTLSCEQNLNHDAMYWYRQDPGQGLRLIYYSQIVNDFQKGDIAEGYSVSREKKESFPLTVTSAQKNPTAFYLCASSYHLGQQYFGPGTRLTVT.

Ten or more counts support this clonotype. The chain employs TRBV11-2 and TRBJ1-2, with D perhaps TRBD1 (6 bases). Germline CDR1 SGHAT, CDR2 FQNNGV. The V and J ends lost 1 base and 8 bases respectively, with 17 bases between them. The CDR3 is made up of 15 amino acids. The CDR3 sequence is CASSLVGPGARGYTF. CDR3 DNA sequence: TGTGCCAGCAGCTTAGTTGGTCCGGGGGCGCGAGGCTACACCTTC.

In its sample, this clonotype was seen once. The chain uses TRBV6-5 and TRBJ2-5; the D is unclear. V lost 4 bases and J 4 bases, leaving 13 bases between the germline ends. Germline values: CDR1 MNHEY, CDR2 SVGAGI. The CDR3 totals 14 residues. The CDR3 bases are TGTGCCAGCAGTTTATCGGCCCAGAGAGAGACCCAGTACTTC. Protein sequence: CASSLSAQRETQYF.

This clonotype has at least ten counts. V and J are TRBV7-8 and TRBJ2-7, with a weak D call TRBD2 (6 bases). CDR1 is SGHVS, CDR2 FQNEAQ, per germline. This CDR3 is 16 amino acids long. V was trimmed by 1 base and J by 0 bases, leaving 13 bases between them. CDR3: CASSLVLAASSYEQYF. The CDR3 DNA follows: TGTGCCAGCAGCTTAGTACTAGCTGCAAGCTCCTACGAGCAGTACTTC.

The chain carries TRBV4-2 and TRBJ2-3, with 9 positions matching TRBD1. The CDR3 loop spans 15 amino acids. Trimming cost V 5 bases and J 0 bases; bases outside gene matches: 3. The germline CDR1 and CDR2 sequences are LGHNA and YNFKEQ. The CDR3 loop is CASSLGTGSTDTQYF. The DNA of the CDR3 is TGTGCCAGCAGCTTGGGGACAGGGAGCACAGATACGCAGTATTTT.